These 21 T cell receptor beta chains were sequenced from one sample in a study of human T cells and chemical hapten exposure. TCRdb passed the RACE reads through MiXCR, listing each CDR3 protein once. The sample carries some 380,000 distinct CDR3 sequences, around 5% recorded once. Time point meaning: patch test 1, 2 weeks after DPC sensitization. Regarding treatment: therapeutic diphenylcyclopropenone sensitization with weekly scalp DPC. This specimen was whole blood, taken in connection with sensitization to the hapten diphenylcyclopropenone (DPC). The source is a woman aged 45 to 65 with alopecia areata. Some clones in this sample may be carry-over from other donors' samples.

The chain carries TRBV9 and TRBJ2-2, with 9 bases fitting TRBD2. Germline values: CDR1 SGDLS, CDR2 YYNGEE. The CDR3 has 18 amino acids. The junction had 7 bases not matched to a gene; V was cut back by 0 bases and J by 1 base. The CDR3 DNA is TGTGCCAGCAGCGTAGGTGGTAGCGGGGGCCTGAACACCGGGGAGCTGTTTTTT. Translating gives CASSVGGSGGLNTGELFF.

This clonotype was picked up many times. The chain combines TRBV5-1 with TRBJ2-2, with unresolved D. The V end lost 4 bases, the J end lost 4 bases, and 14 bases lay between the germline ends. Germline loops: CDR1 SGHRS, CDR2 YFSETQ. CDR3 length: 15 residues. Here the CDR3 DNA reads TGCGCCAGCAGCCCCGACAACCCAGGCACCGGGGAGCTGTTTTTT. Translation: CASSPDNPGTGELFF.

This clonotype was counted many times. The V gene is TRBV10-3, the J gene TRBJ2-7; 9 bases are shared with TRBD1. V shed 0 bases, J shed 2 bases, and the junction held 5 bases outside the gene matches. Germline lookup yields CDR1 ENHRY and CDR2 SYGVKD. The CDR3 runs 16 residues. CDR3 region: CAISESTGQGTYEQYF. The CDR3 DNA reads TGTGCCATCAGTGAGTCGACTGGACAGGGGACCTACGAGCAGTACTTC.

This clonotype came up many times. The rearrangement joins TRBV12-3 or TRBV12-4 to TRBJ2-3; 7 bases match TRBD2. J gave up 5 bases and V 5 bases, and 10 bases lay outside the gene matches. CDR3 length equals 15 residues. The CDR3 spells CASSPWAGELDTQYF. The CDR3 nucleotides are TGTGCCAGCAGTCCGTGGGCGGGAGAGTTAGATACGCAGTATTTT.

This clonotype was observed many times. The rearrangement joins TRBV5-6 to TRBJ2-2, with unresolved D. This CDR3 is built from 13 residues. Per germline, CDR1 SGHDT and CDR2 YYEEEE. Trimming shortened V by 4 bases and J by 1 base, and 5 bases separated the two germline ends. CDR3 sequence reads: CASSAQNTGELFF. CDR3 DNA sequence: TGTGCCAGCAGCGCACAGAACACCGGGGAGCTGTTTTTT. The variable domain in full, completed from reference TRBV5-6 and TRBJ2-2, reads DAGVTQSPTHLIKTRGQQVTLRCSPKSGHDTVSWYQQALGQGPQFIFQYYEEEERQRGNFPDRFSGHQFPNYSSELNVNALLLGDSALYLCASSAQNTGELFFGEGSRLTVL.

J is TRBJ1-2 and V is TRBV6-1; TRBD1 aligns across 10 bases. V trimming: 6 bases; J trimming: 4 bases; junction bases outside the gene matches: 8. There are 15 residues in the CDR3. The germline CDR1 and CDR2 sequences are MNHNS and SASEGT. CDR3: CASSRGTGESYGYTF. CDR3 nucleotides: TGTGCCAGCAGCCGCGGGACAGGGGAGTCCTATGGCTACACCTTC.

This clonotype was picked up a small number of times. The rearrangement links TRBV6-1 to TRBJ1-3; the D gene is possibly TRBD1 (6 bases). V gave up 6 bases and J gave up 0 bases, with 12 bases separating them. Germline V gives CDR1 MNHNS, CDR2 SASEGT. The CDR3 sequence is 15 residues long. CDR3 in DNA: TGTGCCAGCAGAAACAGGGTAGACTCTGGAAACACCATATATTTT. Translation: CASRNRVDSGNTIYF.

This chain uses TRBV27 with TRBJ2-7; tentatively, D is TRBD2 (5 bases). The CDR3 consists of 14 residues. Germline V CDR1 and CDR2: MNHEY, SMNVEV (reference sequence). V lost 2 bases, J lost 5 bases, and 13 bases lay in between. In DNA, the CDR3 is TGTGCCAGCAGTTTAAAGGGAGAGGGCCACGAGCAGTACTTC. Translating it yields CASSLKGEGHEQYF.

Many counts were recorded for this clonotype. This chain joins TRBV15 and TRBJ1-2; a possible D gene is TRBD1 (6 bases). V lost 0 bases and J 4 bases, leaving 9 bases between the germline ends. Germline CDR1 and CDR2: LNHNV and YYDKDF (reference sequence). The CDR3 contains 14 residues. The CDR3 sequence is CATSRDLGGYGYTF. CDR3 in DNA: TGTGCCACCAGCAGAGATCTAGGGGGCTATGGCTACACCTTC.

There are many counts of this clonotype. The chain joins TRBV11-2 to TRBJ2-1; 14 bases match TRBD2. This CDR3 region has 16 residues. Trimming took 4 bases from V and 7 from J; bases not matched to a gene: 6. Germline loops: CDR1 SGHAT, CDR2 FQNNGV. Written as DNA, the CDR3 is TGTGCCAGCAGCTCGCCGGGACTAGCGGGAGTGAATGAGCAGTTCTTC. The encoded protein is CASSSPGLAGVNEQFF.

This clonotype was detected ten times or more. J is TRBJ2-7 and V is TRBV6-4; 10 bases agree with TRBD2. This CDR3 spans 14 amino acids. Germline values: CDR1 MRHNA, CDR2 SNTAGT. V lost 4 bases, J lost 3 bases, and 3 bases stayed unmatched. The DNA for the CDR3 is TGTGCCAGCAGTGCCTGGACTAGCGGCTACGAGCAGTACTTC. Protein sequence: CASSAWTSGYEQYF.

This clonotype was counted only a few times. The rearrangement links TRBV12-3 or TRBV12-4 to TRBJ2-2; the D is unclear. This CDR3 spans 15 amino acids. Trimming pared 3 bases from V and 2 bases from J, leaving 10 bases between. The CDR3 nucleotides read TGTGCCAGCAGTTTTGGTCAGGTCAACACCGGGGAGCTGTTTTTT. Translating gives CASSFGQVNTGELFF.

This clonotype was counted only a few times. The V call is TRBV27, the J call TRBJ1-1; possible D gene TRBD1, 6 bases. CDR1 MNHEY and CDR2 SMNVEV come from the germline V gene (reference sequence). CDR3 length: 17 amino acids. The V end lost 0 bases, the J end lost 10 bases, and 24 bases lay between the germline ends. The CDR3: CASSLSGYWGAGGGAFF. The CDR3, as DNA: TGTGCCAGCAGTTTATCAGGGTACTGGGGGGCCGGAGGGGGAGCTTTCTTT.

This clonotype showed up just a few times. A much larger clone lies a single base off, so this may be a read error. The chain is built from TRBV7-6 and TRBJ2-7, with TRBD1 as a possible D gene (6 bases). The CDR3 is 13 residues long. The V gene's germline CDR1 is SGHVS and CDR2 FNYEAQ. V shed 6 bases and J shed 3 bases, with 12 bases lying between them. Written as DNA, the CDR3 is TGTGCCAGCAGTTTGGACAGTTTCTACGAGCAGTACTTC. This codes for CASSLDSFYEQYF. The full variable domain, with the rest looked up from reference TRBV7-6 and TRBJ2-7, is GAGVSQSPRYKVTKRGQDVALRCDPISGHVSLYWYRQALGQGPEFLTYFNYEAQQDKSGLPNDRFSAERPEGSISTLTIQRTEQRDSAMYRCASSLDSFYEQYFGPGTRLTVT.

The rearrangement uses TRBV7-9 and TRBJ2-7; 7 bases match TRBD1. The CDR3 covers 16 residues. J was trimmed by 1 base and V by 5 bases; bases with no gene match: 11. From germline, CDR1 is SEHNR and CDR2 FQNEAQ (reference sequence). CDR3 protein: CASSPPGQRISYEQYF. CDR3 bases: TGTGCCAGCAGCCCCCCGGGACAGAGAATATCCTACGAGCAGTACTTC.

This clonotype was observed at least ten times. The rearrangement joins TRBV20-1 to TRBJ2-3; TRBD2 is a possible D gene (5 bases). This CDR3 is built from 15 residues. The V gene's germline CDR1 is DFQATT and CDR2 SNEGSKA (reference sequence). Between the trimmed V and J ends, which lost 1 base and 0 bases, there was a span of 11 bases. CDR3 sequence: CSARVEEFSTDTQYF. CDR3 sequence (DNA): TGCAGTGCTAGAGTGGAGGAGTTTAGCACAGATACGCAGTATTTT.

This clonotype was seen many times. The genes are TRBV7-9 and TRBJ2-1; 7 bases map to TRBD1. The junction had 8 bases not matched to a gene; V was cut back by 5 bases and J by 1 base. CDR1 SEHNR and CDR2 FQNEAQ come from the germline V gene (reference sequence). There are 16 residues in the CDR3. Here the CDR3 DNA reads TGTGCCAGCAGCCCCATTACGGGACAGTCCTACAATGAGCAGTTCTTC. The encoded protein is CASSPITGQSYNEQFF.

The chain links TRBV12-3 or TRBV12-4 to TRBJ2-3, with D unresolved. V was cut by 5 bases and J by 6 bases, with 12 bases left in between. This CDR3 spans 13 amino acids. CDR3 DNA: TGTGCCAGCAGTCCGTTCTCTGGGGATACGCAGTATTTT. Translating gives CASSPFSGDTQYF.

This clonotype occurred many times. V is TRBV7-2 and J is TRBJ1-5; 9 bases line up with TRBD1. V lost 2 bases and J lost 4; bases outside the gene matches: 6. This CDR3 contains 16 residues. The germline V gene has CDR1 SGHTA and CDR2 FQGNSA. Here the CDR3 reads CASSLKGTGRNQPQHF. Written as DNA, the CDR3 is TGTGCCAGCAGCTTAAAGGGGACAGGGAGGAATCAGCCCCAGCATTTT.

This clonotype came up a few times. The rearrangement links TRBV7-2 to TRBJ2-3; 7 bases agree with TRBD2. CDR1 and CDR2 (germline): SGHTA, FQGNSA. Trimming took 1 base from V and 4 from J; bases not matched to a gene: 8. There are 16 residues in the CDR3. The CDR3 nucleotides are TGTGCCAGCAGCTTAGTGGCGGGAGTGGGGGCAGATACGCAGTATTTT. This encodes CASSLVAGVGADTQYF.

This clonotype was picked up many times. The chain couples TRBV6-5 to TRBJ2-1; D is uncertain. CDR1 is MNHEY and CDR2 is SVGAGI in the germline V gene. There are 12 residues in the CDR3. The V and J ends lost 4 bases and 4 bases respectively, with 5 bases between them. CDR3 sequence: CASSSTYNEQFF. Here the CDR3 DNA reads TGTGCCAGCAGTTCCACGTACAATGAGCAGTTCTTC.